The 23 T cell receptor beta chains presented below share a single source sample, sequenced in a study of cytomegalovirus exposure and HLA in healthy donors. The PCR employed 60 Vbeta primers together with 13 Jbeta primers. Generated by immunoSEQ multiplex PCR, the TCRdb table keeps only in-frame clones and is missing some. The sample holds under 200,000 clones, approximately 77% seen once. The sequenced sample consisted of PBMCs. The receptors were sampled from a man aged 45-60 years in good health and CMV-seropositive.

The chain is built from TRBV11-2 and TRBJ2-5; 7 bases line up with TRBD1. Germline lookup yields CDR1 SGHAT and CDR2 FQNNGV. CDR3 length: 14 residues. V shed 4 bases, J shed 4 bases, and the junction held 6 bases outside the gene matches. CDR3 in amino acids: CASSSKTGSETQYF. In DNA form, the CDR3 reads TGTGCCAGCAGCTCCAAGACAGGGTCAGAGACCCAGTACTTC.

The chain couples TRBV4-2 to TRBJ2-5, with TRBD2 matching 8 bases. CDR1 and CDR2 (germline): LGHNA, YNFKEQ. Trimming cost V 3 bases and J 5 bases; bases outside gene matches: 11. This CDR3 has 16 amino acids. CDR3 in DNA: TGTGCCAGCAGCCACGGGGGACGGGGGGGCGAGGAGACCCAGTACTTC. Encoded protein: CASSHGGRGGEETQYF.

CDR3 loop: CASAPGQGPTEAFF. The CDR3 region has the DNA TGTGCCAGCGCCCCGGGACAGGGGCCCACTGAAGCTTTCTTT. The rearrangement links TRBV28 to TRBJ1-1, with 10 bases identical to TRBD1. Germline assignment: CDR1 MDHEN and CDR2 SYDVKM. The CDR3 consists of 14 residues. Losses at the gene ends were 8 bases for V and 4 bases for J; bases not matched to a gene: 7.

As concerns this clone: The sample contains more than one DNA sequence encoding this CDR3. The CDR3 here is CASSVGSGGETQYF. The CDR3 nucleotides are TGTGCCAGCAGCGTAGGGAGCGGGGGAGAGACCCAGTACTTC. This chain joins TRBV9 and TRBJ2-5; 8 bases align to TRBD2. CDR1 is SGDLS, CDR2 YYNGEE, per germline. Trimming removed 0 bases from V and 4 bases from J; junction bases left unmatched: 2. This CDR3 comprises 14 residues.

The CDR3 loop is CASSQEISSNNEQFF. CDR3 sequence (DNA): TGCGCCAGCAGCCAAGAGATCAGTAGCAACAATGAGCAGTTCTTC. The genes are TRBV4-3 and TRBJ2-1; D not certain. Germline assignment: CDR1 LGHNA and CDR2 YSLEER. The CDR3 is made up of 15 amino acids. Trimming removed 0 bases from V and 5 bases from J, with 11 bases in between.

V gene TRBV4-3 combines with J gene TRBJ2-6; 9 bases are a match to TRBD1. CDR1 and CDR2 from the germline V gene are LGHNA and YSLEER. The CDR3 covers 19 residues. J lost 2 bases, V lost 0 bases, and 8 bases had no gene match. This CDR3 reads CASSQDRKTGGAGANVLTF. The CDR3 DNA reads as TGCGCCAGCAGCCAAGATCGGAAAACAGGGGGCGCTGGGGCCAACGTCCTGACTTTC.

V gene TRBV7-2 combines with J gene TRBJ1-5, with TRBD1 identical over 7 bases. Trimming cost V 5 bases and J 2 bases; bases outside gene matches: 6. Germline V lookup: CDR1 SGHTA, CDR2 FQGNSA. The CDR3 totals 15 residues. As DNA, the CDR3 is TGTGCCAGCAGCCCCGGACAGGTCGGCAATCAGCCCCAGCATTTT. This sequence encodes CASSPGQVGNQPQHF.

The CDR3 bases are TGTGCCAGCAGCTCGGTCGACTACGAGCAGTACTTC. This encodes CASSSVDYEQYF. The chain has TRBV11-2 and TRBJ2-7, with D unresolved. Trimming stripped 4 bases from V and 3 bases from J, with 7 bases between. The CDR3 runs to 12 residues. CDR1 and CDR2 from the germline V gene are SGHAT and FQNNGV.

This clone was detected only a few times. The gene calls are TRBV7-3 and TRBJ2-3; 11 bases are shared with TRBD2. J was trimmed by 9 bases and V by 0 bases; bases with no gene match: 5. CDR1 is SGHTA, CDR2 FQGTGA, per germline. The CDR3 is 15 amino acids. The CDR3, as DNA: TGTGCCAGCAGCTTAACGGGCGCTAGCGGGGGGACGCAGTATTTT. Its translation: CASSLTGASGGTQYF.

The table lists this clone with a few counts. The genes are TRBV21-1 and TRBJ2-7; the table's D call TRBD1 went unverified against the DNA. TRBV21-1 represents a pseudogene. This CDR3 is 18 amino acids long. CDR3 in amino acids: CASSKALPVAGVSYEQYF. The CDR3, as DNA: TGTGCCAGCAGCAAAGCGCTTCCTGTGGCAGGGGTATCCTACGAGCAGTACTTC.

This chain links TRBV7-2 with TRBJ1-2; 7 bases line up with TRBD1. The junction had 6 bases not matched to a gene; V was cut back by 10 bases and J by 4 bases. The CDR3 extends over 12 amino acids. Looked up from germline, CDR1 is SGHTA and CDR2 is FQGNSA. CDR3 amino acids: CANDRAGYGYTF. For the CDR3, the DNA is TGTGCCAACGACAGGGCCGGCTATGGCTACACCTTC.

V usage is TRBV5-1 and J usage is TRBJ2-7, with 7 bases lining up with TRBD2. The CDR3 length is 17 residues. Germline values: CDR1 SGHRS, CDR2 YFSETQ. The J segment lost 2 bases and the V segment lost 3 bases, leaving 14 bases of the junction unmatched. The CDR3 protein is CASSSPGGSGSAYEQYF. In DNA form, the CDR3 reads TGCGCCAGCAGCTCCCCCGGAGGTAGCGGGTCTGCCTACGAGCAGTACTTC.

The gene calls are TRBV10-3 and TRBJ2-1; TRBD2 aligns across 10 bases. Germline-derived CDR1 and CDR2 are ENHRY and SYGVKD. The CDR3 consists of 15 residues. J lost 7 bases, V lost 3 bases, and 6 bases had no gene match. CDR3 region: CAISELASGGNEQFF. The CDR3 nucleotides read TGTGCCATCAGTGAACTGGCTAGCGGGGGTAATGAGCAGTTCTTC.

This sequence joins TRBV18 and TRBJ1-3; D is perhaps TRBD1 (6 bases). The CDR3 runs to 17 residues. The V gene lost 1 base and the J gene lost 0 bases, with 13 bases spanning the gap. Germline CDR1 is KGHSH and CDR2 is LQKENI. CDR3 in amino acids: CASSPHRAGDSGNTIYF. CDR3 coding DNA: TGTGCCAGCTCACCACATAGGGCAGGGGACTCTGGAAACACCATATATTTT.

V gene TRBV9 combines with J gene TRBJ2-7, with a tentative D call TRBD1 (5 bases). The CDR3 is 18 residues long. The germline V gene has CDR1 SGDLS and CDR2 YYNGEE. Trimming took 0 bases from V and 3 from J, leaving 22 bases between them. DNA for the CDR3: TGTGCCAGCAGCGTAGTGAGAGGTGGGGCCGAGGATGGCTACGAGCAGTACTTC. This sequence encodes CASSVVRGGAEDGYEQYF.

The V gene is TRBV5-1, the J gene TRBJ2-5; 9 bases are shared with TRBD2. V trimming: 10 bases; J trimming: 4 bases; junction bases outside the gene matches: 17. Per the germline V gene, CDR1 is SGHRS and CDR2 is YFSETQ. This CDR3 has 16 residues. CDR3 sequence: CASEFLGAGGRETQYF. The DNA for the CDR3 is TGCGCCTCAGAGTTTCTCGGCGCGGGGGGGCGAGAGACCCAGTACTTC. The complete variable domain, with remaining parts taken from reference TRBV5-1 and TRBJ2-5, reads KAGVTQTPRYLIKTRGQQVTLSCSPISGHRSVSWYQQTPGQGLQFLFEYFSETQRNKGNFPGRFSGRQFSNSRSEMNVSTLELGDSALYLCASEFLGAGGRETQYFGPGTRLLVL.

The genes are TRBV11-2 and TRBJ1-3; TRBD1 matches 8 bases. This CDR3 has 16 residues. With V trimmed by 5 bases and J by 4 bases, 10 bases remained unmatched. CDR1 SGHAT and CDR2 FQNNGV come from the germline V gene. CDR3 sequence (DNA): TGTGCCAGCAGCCCCTCCCCAGGGGGCGCGGGAAACACCATATATTTT. Protein product: CASSPSPGGAGNTIYF.

The J gene is TRBJ1-2, the V gene TRBV30; weak D call: TRBD1 (5 bases). The V end was cut by 0 bases, the J end by 8 bases, with 13 bases between. The germline CDR1 and CDR2 sequences are GTSNPN and SVGIG (reference sequence). This CDR3 contains 13 residues. The CDR3: CAWSVGQGRGYTF. The CDR3 nucleotides are TGTGCCTGGAGTGTAGGGCAGGGTCGCGGCTACACCTTC.

The chain is built from TRBV6-5 and TRBJ2-5, with 7 bases identical to TRBD1. TRBJ2-7 matches the DNA end more closely, so the J call is doubtful. Per germline, CDR1 MNHEY and CDR2 SVGAGI. The CDR3 sequence is 14 residues long. The CDR3 here is CASSPDRATYEQYF. CDR3 DNA: TGTGCCAGCAGCCCCGACAGGGCTACCTACGAGCAGTACTTC.

The chain employs TRBV6-5 and TRBJ1-6; D perhaps matches TRBD1 (6 bases). Trimming left V 5 bases short and J 2 bases short, with 10 bases between. Per the germline V gene, CDR1 is MNHEY and CDR2 is SVGAGI. There are 15 residues in the CDR3. The DNA of the CDR3 is TGTGCCAGCAGTCGGACAGAGCCCTATAATTCACCCCTCCACTTT. Its translation: CASSRTEPYNSPLHF.

The rearrangement uses TRBV10-2 and TRBJ1-5; D ambiguous. Germline CDR1 is WSHSY and CDR2 is SAAADI. V lost 3 bases, J lost 3 bases, and 12 bases lay in between. This CDR3 has 15 amino acids. CDR3 in DNA: TGCGCCAGCAGTGACCGGGGTTCAATCAATCAGCCCCAGCATTTT. Encoded protein: CASSDRGSINQPQHF.

The sample holds a few counts of this clone. This CDR3 reads CASSQDKAGGREQYF. Here the CDR3 DNA reads TGTGCCAGCAGCCAAGATAAAGCGGGGGGGCGCGAGCAGTACTTC. The chain combines TRBV4-2 with TRBJ2-7; TRBD2 matches at 10 bases. The ends lost 0 bases at V and 6 bases at J; junction bases unmatched: 5. Germline V gene sequence: CDR1 LGHNA, CDR2 YNFKEQ. The CDR3 length is 15 residues.

This chain joins TRBV27 and TRBJ1-2; 10 nucleotides agree with TRBD1. CDR1 MNHEY and CDR2 SMNVEV come from the germline V gene (reference sequence). The ends lost 3 bases at V and 3 bases at J; junction bases unmatched: 7. The CDR3 is 16 amino acids. This CDR3 is CASSFGPDRGDYGYTF. CDR3 coding DNA: TGTGCCAGCAGTTTCGGGCCGGACAGGGGGGACTATGGCTACACCTTC.